One sample yielded the 24 T cell receptor beta chains listed below, sequenced in a study of CXCR3-negative and CXCR3-positive naive CD8 T cells. cDNA libraries for TRB were generated by 5' RACE incorporating UMI labels. TCRdb re-called the 5' RACE reads; every CDR3 protein appears as one record, without DNA. The table lists about 80,000 distinct CDR3 sequences. The sequenced material came from naive CXCR3- CD8+ T cells from blood. Subset described: CD45RO-CCR7+CD27+CD95- naive CD8+ T cells lacking CXCR3 (TNR3-). These receptors were obtained from a human donor in good health. Some clones in this sample may be carry-over from other donors' samples.

The genes are TRBV5-1 and TRBJ2-7; lacking DNA, the TRBD2 call made by TCRdb goes unchecked. Looked up from germline, CDR1 is SGHRS and CDR2 is YFSETQ. This CDR3 spans 14 amino acids. The CDR3 region is CASSLDVAAYEQYF.

The chain carries TRBV28 and TRBJ2-5. The germline V gene encodes CDR1 MDHEN and CDR2 SYDVKM. This CDR3 spans 14 amino acids. CDR3 region: CASSLRSFQETQYF.

The V and J genes are TRBV20-1 and TRBJ2-7; TCRdb's D call of TRBD2 is untestable without DNA. The CDR3 sequence is 11 residues long. CDR1 and CDR2 (germline): DFQATT, SNEGSKA (reference sequence). The CDR3 region is CSAAPLAGIVF.

The chain recombines TRBV3-1 with TRBJ2-5. This CDR3 comprises 15 residues. Germline lookup yields CDR1 LGHDT and CDR2 YNNKEL (reference sequence). CDR3 loop: CASSRERRYQETQYF.

The genes are TRBV7-3 and TRBJ1-1; no DNA is available, so the TRBD1 call from TCRdb remains unchecked. Germline values: CDR1 SGHTA, CDR2 FQGTGA. The CDR3 runs to 14 residues. The CDR3 here is CASSHDSMNTEAFF.

The gene calls are TRBV2 and TRBJ1-1; the D gene TCRdb calls, TRBD1, cannot be checked with no DNA. The germline gives CDR1 SNHLY, CDR2 FYNNEI. The CDR3 contains 14 residues. This CDR3 is CASKEGQMNTEAFF.

The chain links TRBV29-1 to TRBJ2-1; there is no DNA to check the TCRdb D call of TRBD1. The CDR3 runs to 15 residues. Germline V gene sequence: CDR1 SQVTM, CDR2 ANQGSEA. CDR3: CSVVSGTGGLNEQFF.

The chain links TRBV27 to TRBJ2-1; lacking DNA, the TRBD2 call made by TCRdb goes unchecked. The germline CDR1 and CDR2 sequences are MNHEY and SMNVEV (reference sequence). The CDR3 is 15 amino acids. CDR3 loop: CASSKMGLVVNEQFF.

The CDR3 reads CSVEDEGQGTYEQYF. This sequence joins TRBV29-1 and TRBJ2-7; TCRdb selects TRBD1, and the lack of DNA leaves this call unchecked. CDR1 SQVTM and CDR2 ANQGSEA come from the germline V gene. The CDR3 is made up of 15 amino acids.

The chain combines TRBV7-9 with TRBJ2-6; absent DNA, TCRdb's TRBD2 call cannot be checked. Germline V gene data show CDR1 as SEHNR and CDR2 as FQNEAQ (reference sequence). This CDR3 is built from 20 residues. CDR3 protein: CASSLSPWTGVNTGANVLTF. Complete variable domain (other parts from reference TRBV7-9 and TRBJ2-6): DTGVSQNPRHKITKRGQNVTFRCDPISEHNRLYWYRQTLGQGPEFLTYFQNEAQLEKSRLLSDRFSAERPKGSFSTLEIQRTEQGDSAMYLCASSLSPWTGVNTGANVLTFGAGSRLTVL.

This chain's CDR3 is CASSSLRDQETQYF. This sequence joins TRBV28 and TRBJ2-5; TCRdb outputs TRBD1, but without DNA this stays unchecked. Germline CDR1 MDHEN, CDR2 SYDVKM. The length of the CDR3 is 14 residues. The full variable domain, completed using reference TRBV28 and TRBJ2-5, is DVKVTQSSRYLVKRTGEKVFLECVQDMDHENMFWYRQDPGLGLRLIYFSYDVKMKEKGDIPEGYSVSREKKERFSLILESASTNQTSMYLCASSSLRDQETQYFGPGTRLLVL.

This chain uses TRBV7-9 with TRBJ2-7; checking the TCRdb D call of TRBD1 is not possible without DNA. Germline assignment: CDR1 SEHNR and CDR2 FQNEAQ (reference sequence). This CDR3 spans 13 amino acids. The CDR3 sequence: CASSYTGVYEQYF.

J is TRBJ2-7 and V is TRBV7-2. The CDR3 runs 15 residues. Germline lookup yields CDR1 SGHTA and CDR2 FQGNSA. CDR3 loop: CASSLPYGLSYEQYF.

The chain recombines TRBV29-1 with TRBJ2-7. Germline V gene lookup returns CDR1 SQVTM and CDR2 ANQGSEA. The CDR3 totals 13 residues. CDR3 amino acids: CSVAQTMSYEQYF.

This sequence joins TRBV6-4 and TRBJ1-4; TCRdb returns TRBD1, unconfirmable since there is no DNA. The CDR3 contains 15 residues. Germline assignment: CDR1 MRHNA and CDR2 SNTAGT. This CDR3 reads CASRTTGAANEKLFF.

The rearrangement joins TRBV27 to TRBJ2-5. CDR1 is MNHEY, CDR2 SMNVEV, per germline (reference sequence). This CDR3 comprises 16 residues. Here the CDR3 reads CASSLQSVEYQETQYF.

The chain recombines TRBV28 with TRBJ2-3; TCRdb outputs TRBD2, but without DNA this stays unchecked. CDR3 length: 14 amino acids. Germline loops: CDR1 MDHEN, CDR2 SYDVKM. The CDR3 sequence: CASSYREKTDTQYF.

The genes are TRBV20-1 and TRBJ2-5; TCRdb designates TRBD1, a call that cannot be tested without DNA. The CDR3 is made up of 17 amino acids. From germline, CDR1 is DFQATT and CDR2 SNEGSKA (reference sequence). Here the CDR3 reads CSARDLRGQPTPETQYF.

The chain joins TRBV27 to TRBJ2-1; as DNA is missing, the TRBD2 call by TCRdb cannot be tested. Germline V gene sequence: CDR1 MNHEY, CDR2 SMNVEV (reference sequence). The CDR3 length is 14 residues. The CDR3 here is CASSLAGGPVEQFF.

The rearrangement joins TRBV7-9 to TRBJ2-1. The CDR3 extends over 11 amino acids. CDR1 is SEHNR and CDR2 is FQNEAQ in the germline V gene (reference sequence). CDR3 residues: CASSYTMEQFF.

This chain joins TRBV30 and TRBJ1-1; TCRdb names TRBD1, which stays unverified in the absence of DNA. The germline V gene has CDR1 GTSNPN and CDR2 SVGIG (reference sequence). There are 14 residues in the CDR3. CDR3 protein: CAWSGGQGGTEAFF.

This CDR3 is CASSLVGGGGIGSEDTQYF. This chain links TRBV7-2 with TRBJ2-3; TCRdb indicates TRBD1, and absent DNA this call remains unverified. There are 19 residues in the CDR3. Germline CDR1 reads SGHTA; CDR2 reads FQGNSA.

The V call is TRBV4-1, the J call TRBJ2-7; TCRdb calls TRBD1, which cannot be checked without DNA. Germline V gives CDR1 MGHRA, CDR2 YSYEKL. This CDR3 is 15 amino acids long. CDR3 sequence: CASSQDFGRGYEQYF.

The chain employs TRBV7-2 and TRBJ2-3; lacking DNA, the TRBD1 call made by TCRdb goes unchecked. CDR3 size: 16 residues. Germline V lookup: CDR1 SGHTA, CDR2 FQGNSA. This chain's CDR3 is CASSLDRGLNPDTQYF.